The 5 T cell receptor beta chains presented below share a single source sample, sequenced in a study of T cell responses to AZD1222 COVID-19 vaccine. Repertoires were generated with immunoSEQ multiplex PCR, while TCRdb's copy carries only in-frame clones and drops some. The sample has about 130,000 clones, about 93% seen once. The material sequenced was peripheral blood, taken 28 days after the second AZD1222 dose. The origin of the receptors is an adult who received the AZD1222 COVID-19 vaccine.

The chain has TRBV19 and TRBJ1-2; 8 bases are shared with TRBD1. The CDR3 sequence is 16 residues long. Per the germline V gene, CDR1 is LNHDA and CDR2 is SQIVND (reference sequence). With V trimmed by 4 bases and J by 3 bases, 10 bases remained unmatched. For the CDR3, the DNA is TGTGCCAGTAGTACACCTCGTTTGACAGGGGACTATGGCTACACCTTC. The encoded protein is CASSTPRLTGDYGYTF.

This sequence joins TRBV2 and TRBJ1-2, with 10 bases aligning to TRBD1. There are 12 residues in the CDR3. With 8 bases clipped from V and 7 bases from J, the junction kept 4 bases outside the gene matches. The germline CDR1 and CDR2 sequences are SNHLY and FYNNEI. The CDR3 protein is CASQGDRGGYTF. The CDR3, as DNA: TGTGCCAGCCAGGGGGACAGGGGTGGCTACACCTTC.

The chain combines TRBV24-1 with TRBJ2-1; the D gene is possibly TRBD2 (6 bases). The CDR3 totals 15 residues. Per germline, CDR1 KGHDR and CDR2 SFDVKD. V dropped 2 bases and J dropped 2 bases, with 9 bases sitting between them. For the CDR3, the DNA is TGTGCCACCAGTGATTCTTGGGGGGCCTACAATGAGCAGTTCTTC. This codes for CATSDSWGAYNEQFF.

V usage is TRBV15 and J usage is TRBJ1-5, with TRBD1 matching over 9 bases. The CDR3 loop spans 15 amino acids. J lost 4 bases, V lost 1 base, and 2 bases had no gene match. Germline V gives CDR1 LNHNV, CDR2 YYDKDF (reference sequence). The CDR3 DNA follows: TGTGCCACCAGCAGAGGGGACAGGGCGAATCAGCCCCAGCATTTT. Protein: CATSRGDRANQPQHF.

The gene calls are TRBV6-5 and TRBJ1-4; D is unclear. V was clipped by 4 bases and J by 3 bases, with 6 bases between them. CDR3 length: 13 amino acids. Germline CDR1 and CDR2: MNHEY and SVGAGI. CDR3 in amino acids: CASSSDANEKLFF. The CDR3 DNA is TGTGCCAGCAGTTCCGATGCTAATGAAAAACTGTTTTTT.